These T cell receptor beta chains were read from a single sample in a study of early stage breast cancer tumors. Assay: immunoSEQ multiplex PCR; the TCRdb copy retains only in-frame clones and omits some. The sample lists about 11,000 clones, approximately 78% occurring once. Material for sequencing was breast tumor tissue. All receptors derive from a person aged 40 to 50 with breast cancer. Both conserved end residues are part of each CDR3. The D gene is left open where the match is weak. Some rows mark clone size as missing; the rest say once, few, many or name a class of expanded clone.

CDR3nt,CDR3aa,j_gene,abundance,d_gene,v_gene
TGTGCCAGCACCTCGTCGTCGGGCACAGATACGCAGTATTTT,CASTSSSGTDTQYF,TRBJ2-3,.,.,TRBV7-8
TGTGCCTGGACCATGTCGCACGAGCAGTACTTC,CAWTMSHEQYF,TRBJ2-7,once,.,TRBV30
TGTGCCAGCAGCTTGAGGCAGGGGGCGCAAAAACTGTTTTTT,CASSLRQGAQKLFF,TRBJ1-4,.,TRBD1,TRBV5-6
TGTGCCAGCAGAGACCGGGGGGGAGGGAGTGAAAAACTGTTTTTT,CASRDRGGGSEKLFF,TRBJ1-4,.,.,TRBV6-1
TGCAGCGCTACTGTCTTCTACGAGCAGTACTTC,CSATVFYEQYF,TRBJ2-7,.,.,TRBV29-1
TGTGCCAGCAGTGAGAGCTCTTACTCCTACGAGCAGTACTTC,CASSESSYSYEQYF,TRBJ2-7,.,.,TRBV2
TGCAGCGTGGCGTATTGGGTAGCAGGGGAGACTGAAGCTTTCTTT,CSVAYWVAGETEAFF,TRBJ1-1,.,.,TRBV29-1
TGTGCCAGCAGCCCCGCGACGGGGACTGGCTACACCTTC,CASSPATGTGYTF,TRBJ1-2,.,.,TRBV11-3
TGTGCCAGCAGCCAATCCGGGACAGGGGTTTCTCGGCAGTTCTTC,CASSQSGTGVSRQFF,TRBJ2-1,.,TRBD1,TRBV27
TGTGCCAGCAGCCCCCCCGTCTCTGGGGCCAACGTCCTGACTTTC,CASSPPVSGANVLTF,TRBJ2-6,.,.,TRBV7-9
TGTGCCTGGTCCGATAGCGGGAGCTCCAACGAGCAGTACTTC,CAWSDSGSSNEQYF,TRBJ2-7,.,TRBD2,TRBV30
TGCGCCAGCAGCCAAGATCCAGTGGGGGGCACTGAAGCTTTCTTT,CASSQDPVGGTEAFF,TRBJ1-1,.,.,TRBV4-1
TGTGCCAGCAGTCGGACAGGTTCGGAGACCCAGTACTTC,CASSRTGSETQYF,TRBJ2-5,.,TRBD1,TRBV28
TGTGCCTGGGTGCTGGGGGGGAATACTGAAGCTTTCTTT,CAWVLGGNTEAFF,TRBJ1-1,.,.,TRBV30
TGTGCCAGCAGCCAAAGCAGGCAGGATGAAAAACTGTTTTTT,CASSQSRQDEKLFF,TRBJ1-4,.,.,TRBV4-2
TGTGCCAGCAGCTCAACCCCGGGCCCCGGGGAAGCTTTCTTT,CASSSTPGPGEAFF,TRBJ1-1,.,.,TRBV5-4
TGTGCCAGCTTGATTTCTGGGGGGGCCCACGAGCAGTACTTC,CASLISGGAHEQYF,TRBJ2-7,.,.,TRBV2
TGTGCCAGCAGCTCGATACGTGGGGAGCAGTACTTC,CASSSIRGEQYF,TRBJ2-7,.,.,TRBV11-2
TGTGCCAGCAGCTTAGGGCTAAATGGCGGGAAAGCCTACGAGCAGTACTTC,CASSLGLNGGKAYEQYF,TRBJ2-7,.,.,TRBV11-2
TGTGCCAGTACGCAATCGGGGGCAGGAAACACCATATATTTT,CASTQSGAGNTIYF,TRBJ1-3,once,.,TRBV19